These 6 T cell receptor beta chains came from one sample sequenced in a study of T cells in Graves' hyperthyroidism and ophthalmopathy. TCR beta CDR3 sequences were amplified from RNA transcripts. A set of HTBI primers served as the primers for a first-round RT-PCR of the TCR CDR3. TCRdb ran MiXCR on the multiplex PCR reads and lists one entry per CDR3 protein. The top ten clones hold around 48% of a sample with around 190,000 distinct CDR3 sequences, less than 20% of them seen once. Material: blood. The source of these receptors is a woman between 45 and 60 years old with Graves' hyperthyroidism.

This clonotype was observed a few times. This CDR3 reads CASSLEWSYEQYF. In nucleotides, the CDR3 is TGCGCCAGCAGCTTGGAATGGTCCTACGAGCAGTACTTC. The chain has TRBV5-1 and TRBJ2-7; D not certain. The CDR3 covers 13 residues. Germline CDR1 is SGHRS and CDR2 is YFSETQ. V lost 0 bases and J 1 base, leaving 5 bases between the germline ends.

This sequence joins TRBV28 and TRBJ1-5; 7 nucleotides agree with TRBD1. V trimming: 2 bases; J trimming: 5 bases; junction bases outside the gene matches: 9. The CDR3 sequence is 16 residues long. Per the germline V gene, CDR1 is MDHEN and CDR2 is SYDVKM. CDR3 sequence reads: CASSLNGRGLYQPQHF. In DNA form, the CDR3 reads TGTGCCAGCAGTTTAAATGGCAGGGGGTTGTATCAGCCCCAGCATTTT.

The V call is TRBV20-1, the J call TRBJ2-7, with a possible D match to TRBD1 (5 bases). Germline V CDR1 and CDR2: DFQATT, SNEGSKA (reference sequence). The CDR3 loop spans 12 amino acids. The V end was cut by 3 bases, the J end by 7 bases, with 13 bases between. The CDR3 bases are TGCAGTGCTAGGGCGACAGTGCGGGAGCAGTACTTC. Translation gives CSARATVREQYF.

At least ten counts were recorded for this clonotype. The chain is built from TRBV20-1 and TRBJ1-1, with TRBD1 identical over 8 bases. CDR1 and CDR2 (germline): DFQATT, SNEGSKA (reference sequence). The CDR3 runs 13 residues. The trim removed 5 bases at V and 4 bases at J, leaving 6 bases unmatched. The CDR3 loop is CSAVYRGATEAFF. The CDR3, as DNA: TGCAGTGCTGTCTACAGGGGGGCCACTGAAGCTTTCTTT.

The chain couples TRBV6-1 to TRBJ2-5; D not resolved. CDR1 and CDR2 (germline): MNHNS, SASEGT. The CDR3 sequence is 13 residues long. Trimming removed 10 bases from V and 5 bases from J, with 17 bases in between. The DNA for the CDR3 is TGTGCCACCCTTCCCCCGGGTTTGGAGACCCAGTACTTC. It translates to CATLPPGLETQYF.

This clonotype occurred a few times. V is TRBV30 and J is TRBJ1-3; D is ambiguous. CDR1 is GTSNPN and CDR2 is SVGIG in the germline V gene (reference sequence). The CDR3 has 13 amino acids. The V gene lost 2 bases and the J gene lost 4 bases, with 9 bases spanning the gap. Here the CDR3 DNA reads TGTGCCTGGAGTATGGGGTCCGGAAACACCATATATTTT. It encodes CAWSMGSGNTIYF.